This T cell receptor beta chain was documented in a study of blood T cell repertoires in COVID-19. On the study more broadly: The samples span acute and convalescent COVID-19 from the United States, Italy and Spain.

The germline gives CDR1 MNHEY, CDR2 SVGAGI. The CDR3 has 14 amino acids. The V and J ends lost 6 bases and 11 bases respectively, with 17 bases between them. Method: immunoSEQ multiplex PCR; TCRdb's copy keeps in-frame clones and lacks some. Of over 250,000 clones listed, approximately 86% are singletons. This clone was seen just once. The chain is built from TRBV6-5 and TRBJ1-6; D may be TRBD1 (5 bases). The sequence derives from a woman in her 70s with COVID-19, enrolled during active disease. The sequencing input was peripheral blood. The CDR3 spells CASSPGRSGAPLHF. CDR3 nucleotide sequence: TGTGCCAGCAGCCCAGGGAGGAGCGGGGCACCCCTCCACTTT.